This entry lists 2 T cell receptor beta chains sequenced from one sample in a study of OX40 agonist ivuxolimab in advanced cancers. Sequencing was performed with immunoSEQ multiplex PCR; in TCRdb, only in-frame clones are kept and a portion is missing. The sample yields under 15,000 clones, about four fifths seen once. The source was CD4+ or CD8+ T cells sorted from blood, collected in a trial of the OX40 agonist ivuxolimab. All receptors come from an adult with an advanced solid tumor such as melanoma, head and neck, liver or kidney cancer.

This clone was seen more than once but under ten times. The chain has TRBV28 and TRBJ1-1; D perhaps matches TRBD1 (5 bases). CDR3 size: 18 residues. Germline V CDR1 and CDR2: MDHEN, SYDVKM. Trimming removed 3 bases from V and 4 bases from J, with 24 bases in between. CDR3 DNA sequence: TGTGCCAGCAGTTTGGCCCCCATAACAGGAAAAGGGAGCACTGAAGCTTTCTTT. Translating it yields CASSLAPITGKGSTEAFF.

The genes are TRBV19 and TRBJ2-5, with 8 positions matching TRBD1. Germline-derived CDR1 and CDR2 are LNHDA and SQIVND (reference sequence). Trimming took 5 bases from V and 5 from J; bases not matched to a gene: 13. The CDR3 has 16 amino acids. CDR3 residues: CASSPKGGQVGETQYF. CDR3 coding DNA: TGTGCCAGTAGTCCCAAGGGGGGACAGGTAGGGGAGACCCAGTACTTC.